The clone carrying this T cell receptor (beta chain) showed up many times. The sample comes from a study of T cells in Graves' hyperthyroidism and ophthalmopathy. Exclusion of patients followed from uncontrolled infection, other autoimmune disease, pregnancy or lactation. CDR1 is DFQATT and CDR2 is SNEGSKA in the germline V gene (reference sequence). The CDR3 covers 16 residues. Trimming took 4 bases from V and 5 from J; bases not matched to a gene: 13. TCR beta CDR3 sequences were amplified from RNA transcripts. Researchers ran a first-round RT-PCR on the TCR CDR3 using the HTBI primer set. TCRdb re-called the multiplex PCR reads with MiXCR, one entry per CDR3 protein. The sample consists of roughly 330,000 distinct CDR3 sequences, roughly 15% of them appearing once.

The sequence was collected from a man younger than 40 with Graves' hyperthyroidism. What was sequenced was blood. V and J are TRBV20-1 and TRBJ2-7, with 11 positions matching TRBD2. CDR3 residues: CSATTGTSGGEDEQYF. The DNA for the CDR3 is TGCAGTGCTACCACTGGGACTAGCGGTGGCGAAGACGAGCAGTACTTC.